This is a list of T cell receptor beta chains from one sample in a study of somatic mutations in cytotoxic T cells in rheumatoid arthritis. Data came from immunoSEQ multiplex PCR; TCRdb stores just in-frame clones and leaves some out. In the table there are under 850 clones, approximately 72% of which are singletons. The specimen sequenced was CD8+ T cells sorted from blood. The receptors were gathered from an adult with rheumatoid arthritis. The CDR3 runs from the conserved cysteine through the conserved F or W. D genes are given only for firm matches. The listing skips clone size in some rows; elsewhere it reads once, few, many or a size class.

V	size	J	D	DNA	CDR3
TRBV4-1	.	TRBJ1-5	.	TGCGCCAGCAGCCAAGAGGGGGGAAATCAGCCCCAGCATTTT	CASSQEGGNQPQHF
TRBV4-3	few	TRBJ2-3	.	TGCGCCAGCAGCCAAGGGGGAAATGGCCGGGATACGCAGTATTTT	CASSQGGNGRDTQYF
TRBV5-1	.	TRBJ2-2	TRBD1	TGCGCCAGCTCTGAAGCAGGGGGCGCAATCGGGGAGCTGTTTTTT	CASSEAGGAIGELFF
TRBV4-1	once	TRBJ1-1	TRBD1	TGCGCCAGCAGCTACCGACAGGGGGCGATGAACACTGAAGCTTTCTTT	CASSYRQGAMNTEAFF
TRBV7-9	.	TRBJ1-5	.	TGTGCCAGCAGCTTAGGGGCGGGGGCCAATCAGCCCCAGCATTTT	CASSLGAGANQPQHF
TRBV6-5	.	TRBJ1-4	TRBD1	TGTGCCAGCAGTTCCGGGACAGGTCGTGAAAAACTGTTTTTT	CASSSGTGREKLFF
TRBV18	.	TRBJ2-7	.	TGTGCCAGCTCACCAGGTGTGGGTTCCTACGAGCAGTACTTC	CASSPGVGSYEQYF
TRBV27	.	TRBJ1-1	.	TGTGCCAGCAGTCCAACTTCAGGGCCCACTGAAGCTTTCTTT	CASSPTSGPTEAFF
TRBV12-5	.	TRBJ2-3	TRBD1	TGTGCTAGTGGTTGGACAGGGGTTGGTACAGATACGCAGTATTTT	CASGWTGVGTDTQYF
TRBV30	.	TRBJ1-1	.	TGTGCCTTAGGCTTCAGCACTGAAGCTTTCTTT	CALGFSTEAFF
TRBV9	.	TRBJ2-3	TRBD2	TGTGCCAGCAGCGCGGGGGGGGGTCCAGATACGCAGTATTTT	CASSAGGGPDTQYF
TRBV7-9	.	TRBJ1-5	.	TGTGCCAGCAGCTTGGGGGCGGGGGCCAATCAGCCCCAGCATTTT	CASSLGAGANQPQHF
TRBV20-1	.	TRBJ1-2	.	TGCAGTGCTAGAGGAAACACCTTC	CSARGNTF
TRBV19	.	TRBJ1-2	.	TGTGCCAGTATTATAACCGGGACACGCGGCTACACCTTC	CASIITGTRGYTF
TRBV30	.	TRBJ2-1	TRBD2	TGTGCCTGGAGTGGAGGTAGCGGGGGGCCCCCCTACAATGAGCAGTTCTTC	CAWSGGSGGPPYNEQFF
TRBV11-2	few	TRBJ2-7	.	TGTGCCAGCAGCCCGGGCCCTACCTACGAGCAGTACTTC	CASSPGPTYEQYF
TRBV5-8	.	TRBJ1-1	.	TGTGCCAGCAACCCATTGGGGGGGTCGATGAACACTGAAGCTTTCTTT	CASNPLGGSMNTEAFF
TRBV28	.	TRBJ2-1	.	TGTGCCAGCAGTTCATATACAGGGATCGCGCCACACAATGAGCAGTTCTTC	CASSSYTGIAPHNEQFF
TRBV30	.	TRBJ2-1	TRBD1	TGTGCCTGTACCACGGACAGGGAATACAATGAGCAGTTCTTC	CACTTDREYNEQFF
TRBV30	few	TRBJ1-2	.	TGTGCCTGGGCGGACCCCCGCGGGGGCTACACCTTC	CAWADPRGGYTF
TRBV19	.	TRBJ2-7	TRBD1	TGTGCCAGTAGTGCCGGGACAGGGATCTACGAGCAGTACTTC	CASSAGTGIYEQYF
TRBV9	.	TRBJ1-4	.	TGTGCCAGCAGCTCAGAGGGGGGGGCTGGTGAAAAACTGTTTTTT	CASSSEGGAGEKLFF
TRBV11-1	.	TRBJ1-3	.	TGTGCCAGCAGCTCATATGGAAACACCATATATTTT	CASSSYGNTIYF
TRBV4-2	.	TRBJ1-5	TRBD1	TGTGCCAGCAGCCAAGAACAGGGGCGAGGACAGCCCCAGCATTTT	CASSQEQGRGQPQHF
TRBV27	.	TRBJ1-2	.	TGTGCCAGCAAGGGAGAACAGCCGGGCTACACCTTC	CASKGEQPGYTF
TRBV27	.	TRBJ1-2	TRBD1	TGTGCCAGCAGCTCCTACGGGACAGGGTTTCCCTATGGCTACACCTTC	CASSSYGTGFPYGYTF
TRBV10-3	.	TRBJ2-2	.	TGTGCCATCACCCTAAGCACCGGGGAGCTGTTTTTT	CAITLSTGELFF
TRBV19	.	TRBJ2-7	.	TGTGCCAGTAGTCCCGGTTATAACTACGAGCAGTACTTC	CASSPGYNYEQYF
TRBV7-6	.	TRBJ2-1	TRBD2	TGTGCCAGCAGCCTAGCGGGGGGATACAATGAGCAGTTCTTC	CASSLAGGYNEQFF
TRBV28	.	TRBJ1-1	.	TGTGCCAGCAGTGGCAGGGGAAGGAAGGCTGAAGCTTTCTTT	CASSGRGRKAEAFF
TRBV5-1	.	TRBJ2-3	TRBD2	TGCGCCAGCAGCTTTAAGCCTAGCGGGGGTGGAATAGATACGCAGTATTTT	CASSFKPSGGGIDTQYF
TRBV2	.	TRBJ2-1	.	TGTGCCAGCAGTCCTGGGGACAGAGATAGGGGGGCCAATGAGCAGTTCTTC	CASSPGDRDRGANEQFF
TRBV6-5	.	TRBJ1-1	.	TGTGCCAGCAGCAAGGGCCCCTGGGCTGAAGCTTTCTTT	CASSKGPWAEAFF
TRBV27	.	TRBJ2-1	.	TGTGCCAGCAGTAACCGACAGACCTCTGGGCACAATGAGCAGTTCTTC	CASSNRQTSGHNEQFF
TRBV28	.	TRBJ2-3	.	TGTGCCAGCAGTTTCTTACAGGGCACAGATACGCAGTATTTT	CASSFLQGTDTQYF
TRBV19	.	TRBJ2-7	.	TGTGCCAGTAGTATGGTCGGCTCGTACGAGCAGTACTTC	CASSMVGSYEQYF
TRBV30	.	TRBJ2-1	TRBD2	TGTGCCCGGGCTAGCGGGGGGGGTAATGAGCAGTTCTTC	CARASGGGNEQFF
TRBV28	.	TRBJ2-3	.	TGTGCCAGCAGTTTTCTTCAGGGAACAGATACGCAGTATTTT	CASSFLQGTDTQYF
TRBV15	.	TRBJ2-6	.	TGTGCCACCAGCAGAGATCGGGCTTCTGGGGCCAACGTCCTGACTTTC	CATSRDRASGANVLTF
TRBV4-3	.	TRBJ2-7	.	TGCGCCAGCAGCCAAGATGGGGGGCTTAAGTCCTACGAGCAGTACTTC	CASSQDGGLKSYEQYF
TRBV2	.	TRBJ2-7	.	TGTGCCAGCAGTGACCGGTGGGAGCAGTACTTC	CASSDRWEQYF
TRBV28	.	TRBJ2-5	.	TGTGCCAGCAGTCCAGGGTTTCGAGAGACCCAGTACTTC	CASSPGFRETQYF
TRBV19	.	TRBJ2-2	.	TGTGCCCCCCCCCGTATAAAGTGCGGGGAGCTGTTTTTT	CAPPRIKCGELFF
TRBV6-1	.	TRBJ1-3	.	TGTGCCAGCAGGGGCAGTTCTGGAAACACCATATATTTT	CASRGSSGNTIYF
TRBV19	.	TRBJ1-1	TRBD1	TGTGCCAGTAGTATGGCCAGGGGGCAGGGTCGTTTTATCAAAGAAGCTTTCTTT	CASSMARGQGRFIKEAFF
TRBV9	.	TRBJ2-7	TRBD1	TGTGCCAGCAGCGTAGGTCCCCGGGACAGGGCCGGACACGAGCAGTACTTC	CASSVGPRDRAGHEQYF
TRBV2	.	TRBJ1-4	.	TGTGCCAGCATACAAGGGTGGATCGCTAATGAAAAACTGTTTTTT	CASIQGWIANEKLFF
TRBV5-4	.	TRBJ2-3	TRBD2	TGTGCCAGCAGCTTGAGCGGGGGCACAGATACGCAGTATTTT	CASSLSGGTDTQYF
TRBV19	few	TRBJ2-1	TRBD2	TGTGCCAGTAGCAAGACTAGCGGGGACTACAATGAGCAGTTCTTC	CASSKTSGDYNEQFF
TRBV12-5	.	TRBJ1-4	.	TGTGCTAGTGGTTTTGCGAGTACTAATGAAAAACTGTTTTTT	CASGFASTNEKLFF
TRBV7-8	.	TRBJ1-4	.	TGTGCCAGCAGCTATCCTAGAGGTCGGGAAAGGGATGAAAAACTGTTTTTT	CASSYPRGRERDEKLFF
TRBV9	.	TRBJ2-7	.	TGTGCCAGCAGCGTAGGATACGGCTCCTACGAGCAGTACTTC	CASSVGYGSYEQYF
TRBV25-1	.	TRBJ2-2	TRBD1	TGTGCCAGCAGTGTAGTTGGGACAGGGTCCGGGGAGCTGTTTTTT	CASSVVGTGSGELFF